Each of the 25 T cell receptor beta chains below was sequenced from the same sample in a study of molecular identifiers for immune sequencing clone quantification. Each CDR3 protein is one row after TCRdb ran MiXCR on the PCR reads. This table has around 480,000 distinct CDR3 sequences, roughly 24% appearing once. Sequencing was performed on naive CD8+ T cells from blood, with Jurkat cell RNA spiked in. Described subset: FACS-sorted CD8+CD4-CCR7+CD45RA+ naive T cells. The receptors shown here come from a human donor in good health. Some libraries in this study had Jurkat cell RNA spiked in.

For this clonotype: This may be a read error, as it is one base from a much larger clone. V gene TRBV7-9 combines with J gene TRBJ1-5, with D perhaps matching TRBD1 (6 bases). Trimming pared 1 base from V and 2 bases from J, leaving 12 bases between. The CDR3 is made up of 16 amino acids. Germline CDR1 and CDR2: SEHNR and FQNEAQ (reference sequence). Here the CDR3 reads CASSLGSTGCNQPQHF. In DNA form, the CDR3 reads TGTGCCAGCAGCTTAGGTTCCACAGGGTGCAATCAGCCCCAGCATTTT.

The chain has TRBV7-9 and TRBJ1-1, with D uncertain. Germline CDR1 is SEHNR and CDR2 is FQNEAQ (reference sequence). This CDR3 is 12 amino acids long. Between the trimmed V and J ends, which lost 6 bases and 11 bases, there was a span of 16 bases. CDR3 in DNA: TGTGCCAGCAGTTATGGGGAGGCAGAGGCTTTCTTT. Encoded protein: CASSYGEAEAFF.

V gene TRBV4-3 combines with J gene TRBJ1-4; 8 positions match TRBD1. The CDR3 totals 16 residues. V dropped 3 bases and J dropped 8; count of bases not matched to a gene: 11. From germline, CDR1 is LGHNA and CDR2 YSLEER. This chain's CDR3 is CASSHFTGGGEEKLFF. CDR3 DNA sequence: TGCGCCAGCAGCCATTTCACAGGGGGGGGAGAGGAAAAACTGTTTTTT.

As for this clonotype: With a much larger clone just one base away, this may be a read error. The chain combines TRBV29-1 with TRBJ2-2; D ambiguous. The CDR3 has 11 residues. Germline V lookup: CDR1 SQVTM, CDR2 ANQGSEA. DNA of the CDR3: TGCAGTATCCTCCGGGCCGGGGAGCTGTTTTTT. Amino acids: CSILRAGELFF.

The table lists this clonotype with a few counts. V and J are TRBV12-5 and TRBJ1-5; D not resolved. The CDR3 is 13 amino acids. With 1 base removed from V and 3 bases from J, the gap between germline ends came to 4 bases. The germline CDR1 and CDR2 sequences are LGHNT and FRNRAP. The CDR3 reads CASGLDLNQPQHF. CDR3 bases: TGTGCTAGTGGTTTGGACCTCAATCAGCCCCAGCATTTT.

This clonotype has only a few counts. The rearrangement joins TRBV11-2 to TRBJ2-3, with 8 bases aligning to TRBD1. This CDR3 has 16 amino acids. J was trimmed by 3 bases and V by 4 bases; bases with no gene match: 9. The germline V gene encodes CDR1 SGHAT and CDR2 FQNNGV. In nucleotides, the CDR3 is TGTGCCAGCAGCTCCGCCGGGACAGGCATAACAGATACGCAGTATTTT. It encodes CASSSAGTGITDTQYF. Full variable domain (outside the CDR3, taken from reference TRBV11-2 and TRBJ2-3): EAGVAQSPRYKIIEKRQSVAFWCNPISGHATLYWYQQILGQGPKLLIQFQNNGVVDDSQLPKDRFSAERLKGVDSTLKIQPAKLEDSAVYLCASSSAGTGITDTQYFGPGTRLTVL.

This chain uses TRBV7-8 with TRBJ2-5, with unresolved D. The length of the CDR3 is 16 residues. Germline assignment: CDR1 SGHVS and CDR2 FQNEAQ. Trimming stripped 3 bases from V and 1 base from J, with 15 bases between. The CDR3 DNA follows: TGTGCCAGCAGCTTGTGGGGTCTCACACCCCAAGAGACCCAGTACTTC. Its protein is CASSLWGLTPQETQYF. The full variable domain, with the rest looked up from reference TRBV7-8 and TRBJ2-5, is GAGVSQSPRYKVAKRGQDVALRCDPISGHVSLFWYQQALGQGPEFLTYFQNEAQLDKSGLPSDRFFAERPEGSVSTLKIQRTQQEDSAVYLCASSLWGLTPQETQYFGPGTRLLVL.

There are a few counts of this clonotype. V and J are TRBV7-9 and TRBJ1-4, with 9 bases aligning to TRBD1. V dropped 5 bases and J dropped 8; count of bases not matched to a gene: 3. CDR1 and CDR2 from the germline V gene are SEHNR and FQNEAQ (reference sequence). The CDR3 is 13 residues long. The CDR3: CASSRDREEKLFF. In DNA, the CDR3 is TGTGCCAGCAGCCGGGACAGGGAAGAAAAACTGTTTTTT.

This clonotype showed up many times. V and J are TRBV2 and TRBJ1-1, with D hard to call. V was pared by 3 bases and J by 2 bases, with 10 bases between. The germline CDR1 and CDR2 sequences are SNHLY and FYNNEI. This CDR3 contains 14 residues. The CDR3 sequence: CASSDSGRNTEAFF. The CDR3 DNA reads as TGTGCCAGCAGTGACTCAGGCCGTAACACTGAAGCTTTCTTT.

This clonotype was counted ten times or more. The chain has TRBV7-8 and TRBJ1-4, with D hard to call. Per the germline V gene, CDR1 is SGHVS and CDR2 is FQNEAQ. The length of the CDR3 is 15 residues. The V and J ends lost 5 bases and 5 bases respectively, with 15 bases between them. DNA for the CDR3: TGTGCCAGCAGCCAAACAGAACGAGGGAATGAAAAACTGTTTTTT. This gives the protein CASSQTERGNEKLFF. Full variable domain (remainder filled in from reference TRBV7-8 and TRBJ1-4): GAGVSQSPRYKVAKRGQDVALRCDPISGHVSLFWYQQALGQGPEFLTYFQNEAQLDKSGLPSDRFFAERPEGSVSTLKIQRTQQEDSAVYLCASSQTERGNEKLFFGSGTQLSVL.

The chain couples TRBV6-5 to TRBJ2-5; 15 nucleotides align to TRBD2. This CDR3 is built from 19 residues. From germline, CDR1 is MNHEY and CDR2 SVGAGI. Trimming cost V 10 bases and J 9 bases; bases outside gene matches: 24. CDR3 DNA: TGTGCCACCAAGGGGAGCCCGGGACTAGCGGGAGGCCCCTCCGGGGCCCAGTACTTC. Translation: CATKGSPGLAGGPSGAQYF.

V gene TRBV5-1 combines with J gene TRBJ2-1; D could derive from TRBD1 or TRBD2 (5 bases each). The CDR3 totals 15 residues. The V and J ends lost 4 bases and 0 bases respectively, with 11 bases between them. Germline V gene data show CDR1 as SGHRS and CDR2 as YFSETQ. CDR3 protein: CASSPGANSYNEQFF. The CDR3 DNA reads TGCGCCAGCAGCCCCGGGGCCAACTCCTACAATGAGCAGTTCTTC.

Regarding this clonotype: Possible read error: a much larger clone is one base away. CDR3 nucleotide sequence: TGTGCCAGCAGCCCCTCGGATCGGCCCCAGCATTTT. Encoded protein: CASSPSDRPQHF. The V gene is TRBV7-9, the J gene TRBJ1-5; D gene uncertain. V was trimmed by 5 bases and J by 9 bases, leaving 11 bases between them. The CDR3 is 12 residues long. In germline, CDR1 is SEHNR, CDR2 FQNEAQ (reference sequence). The variable domain in full, with the rest retrieved from reference TRBV7-9 and TRBJ1-5, is DTGVSQNPRHKITKRGQNVTFRCDPISEHNRLYWYRQTLGQGPEFLTYFQNEAQLEKSRLLSDRFSAERPKGSFSTLEIQRTEQGDSAMYLCASSPSDRPQHFGDGTRLSIL.

On this clonotype: A much larger clonotype is one base distant, so this may be a read error. This chain links TRBV2 with TRBJ1-4; a possible D gene is TRBD1 (6 bases). Germline CDR1 SNHLY, CDR2 FYNNEI. The CDR3 totals 16 residues. This CDR3 reads CASSEGRGDNVEKLSF. DNA for the CDR3: TGTGCCAGCAGTGAGGGCAGGGGAGATAACGTTGAAAAACTGTCTTTT.

As to this clonotype: The junction departs from germline at one end; a sequencing error may be responsible. The genes are TRBV10-3 and TRBJ2-7, with a possible D match to TRBD1 (6 bases). The germline V gene has CDR1 ENHRY and CDR2 SYGVKD. The CDR3 length is 15 residues. CDR3 in DNA: TGTGCCGTCAGTGATCAGGGGTCGGCCCCCTACGAGCAGTACTTC. Translating it yields CAVSDQGSAPYEQYF.

The CDR3 loop reads CSARVSGGSTDTQYF. In DNA, the CDR3 is TGCAGTGCTAGAGTTAGCGGGGGGAGCACAGATACGCAGTATTTT. The chain combines TRBV20-1 with TRBJ2-3, with 10 bases identical to TRBD2. CDR1 DFQATT and CDR2 SNEGSKA come from the germline V gene (reference sequence). Trimming cost V 1 base and J 0 bases; bases outside gene matches: 1. The CDR3 has 15 residues.

The rearrangement links TRBV6-1 to TRBJ2-7; D gene uncertain. CDR3 size: 15 residues. CDR1 and CDR2 (germline): MNHNS, SASEGT. V lost 2 bases to trimming and J lost 3 bases, with 14 bases between them. The CDR3 region is CASSERSVRYYEQYF. CDR3 DNA: TGTGCCAGCAGTGAACGGTCGGTCCGTTACTACGAGCAGTACTTC.

This clonotype was counted at least ten times. This chain joins TRBV11-2 and TRBJ2-7, with D hard to call. Germline V gene data show CDR1 as SGHAT and CDR2 as FQNNGV. The CDR3 consists of 13 residues. V lost 1 base to trimming and J lost 5 bases, with 9 bases between them. The CDR3 coding sequence is TGTGCCAGCAGCTTAGTGCCGTTCCACGAGCAGTACTTC. It yields the protein CASSLVPFHEQYF.

This clonotype was picked up one time. This chain links TRBV19 with TRBJ2-1; D gene uncertain. V lost 11 bases to trimming and J lost 2 bases, with 13 bases between them. Germline V gene sequence: CDR1 LNHDA, CDR2 SQIVND (reference sequence). This CDR3 comprises 13 residues. CDR3 residues: CAGNTAPYNEQFF. The CDR3 region has the DNA TGTGCCGGTAATACAGCACCCTACAATGAGCAGTTCTTC.

Concerning this clonotype: A junction boundary mismatches the germline segment, possibly from a read error. The J gene is TRBJ1-5, the V gene TRBV6-2 or TRBV6-3; D gene unclear. Germline values: CDR1 MNHEY, CDR2 SVGEGT. The CDR3 is 13 amino acids. CDR3 sequence: CASSTPKNRPQHF. The CDR3 nucleotides are TGTGCCAGCAGTACCCCTAAGAATCGGCCCCAGCATTTT.

Only a few counts were recorded for this clonotype. This rearrangement joins TRBV4-3 to TRBJ2-1; no clear D. V lost 0 bases, J lost 5 bases, and 5 bases lay in between. The CDR3 loop spans 13 amino acids. Germline V CDR1 and CDR2: LGHNA, YSLEER. CDR3 DNA sequence: TGCGCCAGCAGCCAAGACGGGCACAATGAGCAGTTCTTC. It encodes CASSQDGHNEQFF.

This clonotype was detected only a few times. This chain joins TRBV7-9 and TRBJ1-5; D gene ambiguous. This CDR3 has 12 amino acids. Germline CDR1 SEHNR, CDR2 FQNEAQ (reference sequence). V lost 1 base and J 5 bases, leaving 3 bases between the germline ends. CDR3 nucleotides: TGTGCCAGCAGCTTAGACTATCAGCCCCAGCATTTT. It translates to CASSLDYQPQHF.

This clonotype occurred many times. The chain carries TRBV27 and TRBJ1-5, with unresolved D. V shed 5 bases and J shed 0 bases, with 5 bases lying between them. Germline CDR1 reads MNHEY; CDR2 reads SMNVEV (reference sequence). This CDR3 contains 13 residues. CDR3 region: CASSRTSNQPQHF. The CDR3 DNA reads as TGTGCCAGCAGTCGGACTAGCAATCAGCCCCAGCATTTT.

About this clonotype: A single base separates this from a much larger clone, so it may be a read error. The chain employs TRBV6-5 and TRBJ2-4; a possible D gene is TRBD1 (6 bases). CDR3 length: 15 amino acids. CDR1 is MNHEY, CDR2 SVGAGI, per germline. The CDR3 sequence is CASGYRAGAKNIQYF. CDR3 in DNA: TGTGCCAGCGGTTACAGGGCCGGAGCCAAAAACATTCAGTACTTC.

This clonotype was detected ten times or more. This chain connects TRBV7-9 to TRBJ1-1; a weak D match, TRBD1 (5 bases). The germline V and J ends were trimmed by 5 bases and 3 bases, with 13 bases remaining between them. CDR3 length: 14 amino acids. Germline loops: CDR1 SEHNR, CDR2 FQNEAQ (reference sequence). The CDR3 reads CASSPDGDYTEAFF. Written as DNA, the CDR3 is TGTGCCAGCAGCCCCGACGGGGACTACACTGAAGCTTTCTTT.